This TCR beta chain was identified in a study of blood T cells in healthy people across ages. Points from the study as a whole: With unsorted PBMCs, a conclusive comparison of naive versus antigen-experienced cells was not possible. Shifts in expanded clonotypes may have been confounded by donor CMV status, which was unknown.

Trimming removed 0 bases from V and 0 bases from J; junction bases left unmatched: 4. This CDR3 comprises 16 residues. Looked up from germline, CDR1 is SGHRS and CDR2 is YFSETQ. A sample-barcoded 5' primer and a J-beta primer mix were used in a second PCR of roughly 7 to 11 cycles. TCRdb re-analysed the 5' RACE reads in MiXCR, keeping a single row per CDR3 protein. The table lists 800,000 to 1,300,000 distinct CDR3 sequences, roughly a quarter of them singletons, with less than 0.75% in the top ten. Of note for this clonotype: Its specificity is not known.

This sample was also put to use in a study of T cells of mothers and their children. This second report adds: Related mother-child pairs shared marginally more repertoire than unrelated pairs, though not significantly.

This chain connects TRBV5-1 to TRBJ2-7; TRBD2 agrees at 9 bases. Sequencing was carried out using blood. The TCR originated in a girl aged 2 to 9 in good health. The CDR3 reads CASSLVGSGSSYEQYF. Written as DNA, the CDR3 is TGCGCCAGCAGCTTGGTAGGTAGCGGGAGCTCCTACGAGCAGTACTTC.